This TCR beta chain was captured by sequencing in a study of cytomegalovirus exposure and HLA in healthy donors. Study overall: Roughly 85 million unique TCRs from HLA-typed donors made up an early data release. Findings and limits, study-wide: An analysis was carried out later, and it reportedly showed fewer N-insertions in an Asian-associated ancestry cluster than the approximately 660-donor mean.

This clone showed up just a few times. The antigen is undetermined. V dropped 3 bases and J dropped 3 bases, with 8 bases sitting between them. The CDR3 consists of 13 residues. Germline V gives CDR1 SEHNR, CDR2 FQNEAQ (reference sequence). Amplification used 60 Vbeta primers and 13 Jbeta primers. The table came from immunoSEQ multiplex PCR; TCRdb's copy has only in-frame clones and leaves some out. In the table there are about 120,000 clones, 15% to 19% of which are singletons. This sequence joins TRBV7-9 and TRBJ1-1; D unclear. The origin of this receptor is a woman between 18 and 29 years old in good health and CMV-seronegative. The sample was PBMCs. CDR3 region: CASSFNRDTEAFF. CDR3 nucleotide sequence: TGTGCCAGCAGCTTTAACCGGGACACTGAAGCTTTCTTT.